This T cell receptor (beta chain) was recorded in a study of shared clonotypes between healthy human individuals (dated by TCRdb to the early 2020s). With regard to the full study: The cohort included a few men and a couple of women between 18 and 49 years of age. Per donor, three plates each were used for CD4 naive and CD4 memory, two for CD8 naive, and one for CD8 memory. To estimate repertoire size and how much clonotypes are shared between individuals, the study performed deep sequencing of blood TCR repertoires from roughly five healthy adults. Different laboratories and diverse techniques were used to prepare libraries and sequence TCR repertoires, to increase sequencing depth and limit assay-specific biases. Per donor, leukapheresis produced somewhere between about 0.85 and 9.5 billion PBMCs.

Study-level results and caveats: Larger estimated clonotype richness was generally found for naive subsets than for memory subsets. Even with the large sequencing depth, rarefaction of the sorted-subset datasets indicated that sequencing was incomplete. Across a few donors, roughly 5.1% of naive CD4, more than 3% of naive CD8, 2.3% of memory CD4, and roughly 0.4% of memory CD8 clonotypes were shared. The genetic and exposure-history diversity represented was limited by the small number of donors. Pairwise subsampling led to the expectation that sequencing depth would affect the degree of clonotype sharing among donors. Only blood was sampled, and tissue TCR repertoires likely differ from those in blood. Compared with non-shared clonotypes, the clonotypes found in all four sorted-subset donors had higher generation probabilities.

V loses 1 base of germline sequence and J loses 6 bases, and the interval between the two ends is 10 bases. CDR1 and CDR2 (SEHNR, FQNEAQ) derive from the germline V gene (reference sequence). Including cysteine and phenylalanine, the CDR3 has 14 amino acids. Just CDR3 DNA is preserved here, 42 bases in frame from base 1. Concerning this clone itself: The antigen this receptor binds is unknown. Base qualities are not at hand, and no much larger clone is one base apart.

Using the deep immunoSEQ assay, multiplex PCR amplified TCR CDR3 regions from genomic DNA. For each cell subset, the extracted genomic DNA was distributed evenly across all wells of several immunoSEQ 96-well plates, and each plate served as one replicate. For sorted subsets, around 0.2 ug genomic DNA, equal to about 30,000 T cell genomes, was loaded into each replicate PCR. The purified libraries were quantified using a Qubit 3.0 fluorometer, sized with a Bioanalyzer 2100, and then quantified again using the KAPA Library Quantification kit. Each immunoSEQ 96-well plate was sequenced on its own single-read 150-cycle Illumina NextSeq 550 flow cell. The original pipeline was this. Because only junctional sequences without quality scores were contained in the immunoSEQ output, filtering matching that applied to full-length reads could not be performed. To assign V/J genes and CDR3, sequences were annotated using PyIR, a Python wrapper for IgBLAST v1.9, with IMGT germline references. Reads were filtered out if the reads had weak V/J assignments (E-value above 1e-6), no CDR3, stop codons, out-of-frame junctions, or ambiguous translated residues. A V3J clonotype was defined by an identical inferred V gene, J gene, and CDR3 amino acid sequence. The percentage overlap between two repertoires was calculated by dividing the number of shared unique clonotypes by the size of the smaller repertoire. RTK rarefaction, the Chao1 estimator, and Recon v2.1 estimates of unobserved clonotypes were used to assess repertoire richness. Generation probabilities for all TCRbeta clonotypes obtained by the gDNA method from four donors were computed using OLGA. Imported from immuneACCESS, the table was reduced by TCRdb to in-frame sequences with V and J called. These copies leave out some clones; in studies compared against another copy, an unresolved V gene accounts for under half, and the cause of the remainder is not known. Clone size and the V and J calls come from that table; the DNA yielded D and trimming. The sample data list 2,500,000 or so clones, and more than 85% of these were observed just once. More than 0.35% of the sample is in the top ten clones.

The donors were healthy, HIV-negative adults with no recently reported acute infections or vaccinations. All donors were Caucasian adults living in Nashville, Tennessee, USA. CD4+ T cells were enriched by magnetic negative selection; naive cells were then positively selected on CD45RA, and the negative fraction formed the memory subset. After blood collection by leukapheresis, PBMCs were isolated using Ficoll-Histopaque density gradient centrifugation and then cryopreserved in the vapor phase of liquid nitrogen. Analytical flow cytometry was used to check the purity and quantity of each magnetically sorted T cell population. From each sorted fraction, genomic DNA was isolated and quantified by UV absorbance on a Nanodrop 2000c.

This TCR came from a man aged 18 to 30 in good health. Some clones in this sample may be carry-over from other donors' samples. Recombination linked TRBV7-9 to TRBJ1-5, with TRBD1 as a weak D call on 6 bases. Sequencing was performed on naive CD4+ T cells from PBMCs. The cell subset or site label on this specimen signifies: CD45RA+ positively selected. The nucleotide sequence reads as follows: TGTGCCAGCAGCTTAGTGGGGGCGGGTCAGCCCCAGCATTTT. The resulting protein is CASSLVGAGQPQHF. The entire variable domain, with the stretches around the CDR3 drawn from the reference TRBV7-9 and TRBJ1-5 proteins, is DTGVSQNPRHKITKRGQNVTFRCDPISEHNRLYWYRQTLGQGPEFLTYFQNEAQLEKSRLLSDRFSAERPKGSFSTLEIQRTEQGDSAMYLCASSLVGAGQPQHFGDGTRLSIL.